Shown below are 30 T cell receptor gamma chains from a single sample sequenced in a study of Vδ1+ human thymocytes. Study-wide points: Thymic TRG and TRD repertoires appeared highly polyclonal.

The template was reverse-transcribed extracted RNA. The CDR3 regions were amplified by multiplex PCR from V-gene primers to a constant-region primer. TCRdb re-called the multiplex PCR reads using CATT. The table has 25,000 to 35,000 gamma-chain clones, 20% to 25% seen once. No antigen has been assigned to these receptors. Sample: Vdelta1+ gamma-delta thymocytes from the thymus. The subset: FACS-sorted CD3+ TCRalphabeta- TCRVdelta1+ TCRVdelta2- thymocytes. All receptors derive from a boy less than two years old who had congenital heart surgery.

J is TRGJ1 or TRGJ2 and V is TRGV4. Looked up from germline, CDR1 is EGSTGY and CDR2 is YDSYTSSV. The CDR3 has 11 amino acids. J was trimmed by 10 bases and V by 3 bases; bases with no gene match: 6. The DNA of the CDR3 is TGTGCCACCTGGGATATAGGAAAGAAACTCTTT. Its protein is CATWDIGKKLF.

This clone was seen a few times. This specimen includes other DNA sequences encoding the same CDR3. V usage is TRGV4 and J usage is TRGJP2. The CDR3 loop spans 14 amino acids. V dropped 0 bases and J dropped 5; count of bases not matched to a gene: 3. Germline CDR1 EGSTGY, CDR2 YDSYTSSV. For the CDR3, the DNA is TGTGCCACCTGGGATGGGTTGAGTGATTGGATCAAGACGTTT. Translation gives CATWDGLSDWIKTF.

This clone was counted a few times. The chain links TRGV2 to TRGJ1 or TRGJ2. V shed 0 bases, J shed 5 bases, and the junction held 7 bases outside the gene matches. From germline, CDR1 is EGSNGY and CDR2 YDSYNSKV. The CDR3 runs 14 residues. CDR3 region: CATWDGLPNYKKLF. CDR3 nucleotide sequence: TGTGCCACCTGGGACGGGCTTCCGAATTATAAGAAACTCTTT.

There are a few counts of this clone. The V call is TRGV3, the J call TRGJ1 or TRGJ2. Looked up from germline, CDR1 is VTNTFY and CDR2 is YDVSTARD (reference sequence). With 0 bases clipped from V and 12 bases from J, the junction kept 5 bases outside the gene matches. The CDR3 runs to 11 residues. The CDR3, as DNA: TGTGCCACCTGGGACAGGCGGTGGAAACTCTTT. Translating gives CATWDRRWKLF.

There are a few counts of this clone. This sample includes further DNA sequences coding for the same CDR3. The chain has TRGV4 and TRGJ1 or TRGJ2. Germline values: CDR1 EGSTGY, CDR2 YDSYTSSV. The CDR3 is 11 amino acids. The V and J ends lost 0 bases and 12 bases, in that order; junction bases with no gene match: 5. The CDR3 region is CATWDGPTKLF. The CDR3 DNA sequence: TGTGCCACCTGGGATGGGCCCACGAAACTCTTT.

This clone was counted a few times. The rearrangement joins TRGV8 to TRGJP2. Germline CDR1 VENAVY, CDR2 YDSYNSRV. This CDR3 region has 15 residues. J gave up 2 bases and V 6 bases, and 9 bases lay outside the gene matches. The CDR3 nucleotides are TGTGCCACCTGGACCTCCCGGAGTAGTGATTGGATCAAGACGTTT. Residues: CATWTSRSSDWIKTF.

This clone was picked up a small number of times. The gene calls are TRGV2 and TRGJ1 or TRGJ2. V lost 0 bases to trimming and J lost 8 bases; unmatched junction nucleotides: 4. There are 12 residues in the CDR3. CDR1 is EGSNGY, CDR2 YDSYNSKV, per germline. The CDR3 loop is CATWDGINKKLF. The CDR3 DNA sequence: TGTGCCACCTGGGACGGGATTAATAAGAAACTCTTT.

This clone was seen a single time. V usage is TRGV4 and J usage is TRGJP1. V lost 6 bases and J lost 0; bases outside the gene matches: 4. Germline V gene data show CDR1 as EGSTGY and CDR2 as YDSYTSSV. The CDR3 is 14 amino acids. The CDR3 DNA is TGTGCCACCTGGACTTATACCACTGGTTGGTTCAAGATATTT. Translated, it gives CATWTYTTGWFKIF.

The rearrangement joins TRGV4 to TRGJP2. J was trimmed by 0 bases and V by 2 bases; bases with no gene match: 3. CDR3 length: 15 amino acids. The germline gives CDR1 EGSTGY, CDR2 YDSYTSSV. The CDR3 spells CATWDVDSSDWIKTF. CDR3 nucleotide sequence: TGTGCCACCTGGGATGTAGATAGTAGTGATTGGATCAAGACGTTT.

The rearrangement joins TRGV3 to TRGJP1. Germline V gives CDR1 VTNTFY, CDR2 YDVSTARD (reference sequence). Unmatched junction bases numbered 8, after V lost 5 bases and J lost 5 bases. CDR3 length equals 14 residues. CDR3 sequence (DNA): TGTGCCACCTGGGGCTACAAAACTGGTTGGTTCAAGATATTT. Translation: CATWGYKTGWFKIF.

The table lists this clone with a few counts. Just one base apart from a much larger clone, this may be a read error. This chain connects TRGV2 to TRGJ1 or TRGJ2. The ends lost 0 bases at V and 6 bases at J; junction bases unmatched: 5. This CDR3 contains 13 residues. Per the germline V gene, CDR1 is EGSNGY and CDR2 is YDSYNSKV. Written as DNA, the CDR3 is TGTGCCACCTGGGACGGGCTGGCTTATAAGAAACTCTTT. As protein: CATWDGLAYKKLF.

This clone has just a few counts. This chain uses TRGV5 with TRGJ1 or TRGJ2. The germline V gene has CDR1 VINAFY and CDR2 YDVSNSKD. The CDR3 is 12 amino acids. After removal of 0 bases from V and 11 bases from J, the junction contained 7 bases not matched to a gene. The CDR3 sequence: CATWDRPREKLF. The CDR3 DNA reads TGTGCCACCTGGGACAGGCCTCGAGAGAAACTCTTT.

This clone was detected a few times. Other DNA variants within this sample encode the same CDR3. The V call is TRGV8, the J call TRGJ1 or TRGJ2. The germline CDR1 and CDR2 sequences are VENAVY and YDSYNSRV. The V segment lost 1 base and the J segment 9 bases; nucleotides outside the gene matches: 3. CDR3 length: 11 residues. CDR3 sequence reads: CATWDSGKKLF. In DNA form, the CDR3 reads TGTGCCACCTGGGATAGTGGTAAGAAACTCTTT.

J is TRGJ1 or TRGJ2 and V is TRGV4. V trimming: 5 bases; J trimming: 0 bases; junction bases outside the gene matches: 7. This CDR3 contains 14 residues. Germline values: CDR1 EGSTGY, CDR2 YDSYTSSV. The DNA of the CDR3 is TGTGCCACCTGGGCCCGAAAGAATTATTATAAGAAACTCTTT. This gives the protein CATWARKNYYKKLF.

The chain combines TRGV5 with TRGJ1 or TRGJ2. The CDR3 is 13 amino acids. The V segment lost 0 bases and the J segment 12 bases; nucleotides outside the gene matches: 11. Germline loops: CDR1 VINAFY, CDR2 YDVSNSKD. Here the CDR3 reads CATWDRGAKWKLF. The CDR3 DNA reads as TGTGCCACCTGGGACAGGGGGGCTAAGTGGAAACTCTTT.

This chain joins TRGV8 and TRGJP2. Germline assignment: CDR1 VENAVY and CDR2 YDSYNSRV. J lost 3 bases, V lost 4 bases, and 8 bases had no gene match. The CDR3 covers 15 residues. This CDR3 reads CATWDGWGSDWIKTF. In DNA, the CDR3 is TGTGCCACCTGGGACGGCTGGGGTAGTGATTGGATCAAGACGTTT.

The rearrangement joins TRGV8 to TRGJP2. The CDR3 runs to 14 residues. The germline gives CDR1 VENAVY, CDR2 YDSYNSRV. V lost 9 bases and J lost 6; bases outside the gene matches: 13. As DNA, the CDR3 is TGTGCCACCGCCCTAATGGGTTGTGATTGGATCAAGACGTTT. Protein product: CATALMGCDWIKTF.

V is TRGV9 and J is TRGJ1 or TRGJ2. The trim removed 0 bases at V and 5 bases at J, leaving 13 bases unmatched. This CDR3 has 16 residues. Per germline, CDR1 GITISATS and CDR2 ISYDGTV (reference sequence). The CDR3 sequence: CALWEVHGEFHYKKLF. Here the CDR3 DNA reads TGTGCCTTGTGGGAGGTGCATGGGGAATTTCATTATAAGAAACTCTTT.

As regards this clone: The same CDR3 arises from other DNA sequences in this sample as well. The chain combines TRGV4 with TRGJ1 or TRGJ2. The V and J ends lost 5 bases and 0 bases, in that order; junction bases with no gene match: 4. CDR1 is EGSTGY, CDR2 YDSYTSSV, per germline. This CDR3 is 13 amino acids long. The CDR3 is CATWVLNYYKKLF. DNA for the CDR3: TGTGCCACCTGGGTTTTGAATTATTATAAGAAACTCTTT.

The V gene is TRGV5, the J gene TRGJ1 or TRGJ2. This CDR3 region has 14 residues. Germline lookup yields CDR1 VINAFY and CDR2 YDVSNSKD. With V trimmed by 6 bases and J by 11 bases, 19 bases remained unmatched. The CDR3 reads CATWPPSSPREKLF. In nucleotides, the CDR3 is TGTGCCACCTGGCCACCCTCTTCCCCCCGAGAGAAACTCTTT.

This chain connects TRGV5 to TRGJ1 or TRGJ2. The CDR3 has 16 residues. CDR1 VINAFY and CDR2 YDVSNSKD come from the germline V gene. Trimming removed 0 bases from V and 5 bases from J; junction bases left unmatched: 13. CDR3 sequence: CATWDRRASRDYKKLF. As DNA, the CDR3 is TGTGCCACCTGGGACAGGCGGGCTAGTCGTGATTATAAGAAACTCTTT.

By frequency in the sample, this clone is medium-sized. Other DNA sequences from this sample encode an identical CDR3 as well. The chain joins TRGV2 to TRGJ1 or TRGJ2. V was clipped by 2 bases and J by 5 bases; unmatched bases: 3. CDR1 EGSNGY and CDR2 YDSYNSKV come from the germline V gene. This CDR3 is built from 12 residues. The CDR3 is CATWDVDYKKLF. Here the CDR3 DNA reads TGTGCCACCTGGGACGTGGATTATAAGAAACTCTTT.

This clone is classed as medium-sized. V and J are TRGV5 and TRGJ1 or TRGJ2. This CDR3 comprises 13 residues. Germline CDR1 is VINAFY and CDR2 is YDVSNSKD. The J segment lost 2 bases and the V segment lost 0 bases, leaving 1 base of the junction unmatched. The CDR3 DNA follows: TGTGCCACCTGGGACAGGCATTATTATAAGAAACTCTTT. Protein sequence: CATWDRHYYKKLF.

By proportion, this clone is medium-sized. Other DNA sequences in this specimen translate into the identical CDR3. The rearrangement links TRGV2 to TRGJ1 or TRGJ2. The CDR3 contains 13 residues. Germline CDR1 and CDR2: EGSNGY and YDSYNSKV. V shed 1 base and J 3 bases; nucleotides not matched to a gene: 3. CDR3 coding DNA: TGTGCCACCTGGGACGGCCCTTATTATAAGAAACTCTTT. Protein sequence: CATWDGPYYKKLF.

Only a few counts were recorded for this clone. The chain couples TRGV2 to TRGJP1. Germline CDR1 and CDR2: EGSNGY and YDSYNSKV. After removal of 2 bases from V and 2 bases from J, the junction contained 2 bases not matched to a gene. The CDR3 covers 14 residues. Written as DNA, the CDR3 is TGTGCCACCTGGGACGCAACCACTGGTTGGTTCAAGATATTT. Its protein product is CATWDATTGWFKIF.

To note about this clone: Possible read error: a much larger clone is one base away. Additional DNA sequences in this sample encode the identical CDR3. The V call is TRGV3, the J call TRGJ1 or TRGJ2. Germline-derived CDR1 and CDR2 are VTNTFY and YDVSTARD (reference sequence). This CDR3 is 14 amino acids long. Here the CDR3 reads CATWDRRDYYKKLF. DNA of the CDR3: TGTGCCACCTGGGACAGGCGGGATTATTATAAGAAACTCTTC.

The genes are TRGV8 and TRGJP2. V gave up 5 bases and J gave up 0 bases; unmatched junction bases: 9. Germline V gives CDR1 VENAVY, CDR2 YDSYNSRV. CDR3 length equals 16 residues. CDR3 loop: CATWGAYHSSDWIKTF. For the CDR3, the DNA is TGTGCCACCTGGGGCGCGTACCATAGTAGTGATTGGATCAAGACGTTT.

This chain links TRGV4 with TRGJ1 or TRGJ2. CDR1 is EGSTGY, CDR2 YDSYTSSV, per germline. This CDR3 comprises 15 residues. V lost 0 bases to trimming and J lost 6 bases; unmatched junction nucleotides: 11. CDR3: CATWDGLRTAYKKLF. The CDR3 DNA sequence: TGTGCCACCTGGGATGGGCTCCGAACAGCTTATAAGAAACTCTTT.

Comment on this clone: This CDR3 is also generated by other DNA sequences in the sample. The rearrangement uses TRGV9 and TRGJP. The V gene's germline CDR1 is GITISATS and CDR2 ISYDGTV (reference sequence). This CDR3 comprises 14 residues. The ends lost 6 bases at V and 7 bases at J; junction bases unmatched: 3. Written as DNA, the CDR3 is TGTGCCTTGTGGAGGGAGTTGGGCAAAAAAATCAAGGTATTT. Protein product: CALWRELGKKIKVF.

This clone was seen more than once but under ten times. This clone may be a read error of a much larger clone one base away. The rearrangement joins TRGV3 to TRGJ1 or TRGJ2. Trimming cost V 0 bases and J 5 bases; bases outside gene matches: 4. This CDR3 contains 13 residues. Germline V lookup: CDR1 VTNTFY, CDR2 YDVSTARD (reference sequence). The CDR3 DNA follows: TGTGCCACCTGGGACAGGGGGCATTATAAGAAACTCTTT. It translates to CATWDRGHYKKLF.